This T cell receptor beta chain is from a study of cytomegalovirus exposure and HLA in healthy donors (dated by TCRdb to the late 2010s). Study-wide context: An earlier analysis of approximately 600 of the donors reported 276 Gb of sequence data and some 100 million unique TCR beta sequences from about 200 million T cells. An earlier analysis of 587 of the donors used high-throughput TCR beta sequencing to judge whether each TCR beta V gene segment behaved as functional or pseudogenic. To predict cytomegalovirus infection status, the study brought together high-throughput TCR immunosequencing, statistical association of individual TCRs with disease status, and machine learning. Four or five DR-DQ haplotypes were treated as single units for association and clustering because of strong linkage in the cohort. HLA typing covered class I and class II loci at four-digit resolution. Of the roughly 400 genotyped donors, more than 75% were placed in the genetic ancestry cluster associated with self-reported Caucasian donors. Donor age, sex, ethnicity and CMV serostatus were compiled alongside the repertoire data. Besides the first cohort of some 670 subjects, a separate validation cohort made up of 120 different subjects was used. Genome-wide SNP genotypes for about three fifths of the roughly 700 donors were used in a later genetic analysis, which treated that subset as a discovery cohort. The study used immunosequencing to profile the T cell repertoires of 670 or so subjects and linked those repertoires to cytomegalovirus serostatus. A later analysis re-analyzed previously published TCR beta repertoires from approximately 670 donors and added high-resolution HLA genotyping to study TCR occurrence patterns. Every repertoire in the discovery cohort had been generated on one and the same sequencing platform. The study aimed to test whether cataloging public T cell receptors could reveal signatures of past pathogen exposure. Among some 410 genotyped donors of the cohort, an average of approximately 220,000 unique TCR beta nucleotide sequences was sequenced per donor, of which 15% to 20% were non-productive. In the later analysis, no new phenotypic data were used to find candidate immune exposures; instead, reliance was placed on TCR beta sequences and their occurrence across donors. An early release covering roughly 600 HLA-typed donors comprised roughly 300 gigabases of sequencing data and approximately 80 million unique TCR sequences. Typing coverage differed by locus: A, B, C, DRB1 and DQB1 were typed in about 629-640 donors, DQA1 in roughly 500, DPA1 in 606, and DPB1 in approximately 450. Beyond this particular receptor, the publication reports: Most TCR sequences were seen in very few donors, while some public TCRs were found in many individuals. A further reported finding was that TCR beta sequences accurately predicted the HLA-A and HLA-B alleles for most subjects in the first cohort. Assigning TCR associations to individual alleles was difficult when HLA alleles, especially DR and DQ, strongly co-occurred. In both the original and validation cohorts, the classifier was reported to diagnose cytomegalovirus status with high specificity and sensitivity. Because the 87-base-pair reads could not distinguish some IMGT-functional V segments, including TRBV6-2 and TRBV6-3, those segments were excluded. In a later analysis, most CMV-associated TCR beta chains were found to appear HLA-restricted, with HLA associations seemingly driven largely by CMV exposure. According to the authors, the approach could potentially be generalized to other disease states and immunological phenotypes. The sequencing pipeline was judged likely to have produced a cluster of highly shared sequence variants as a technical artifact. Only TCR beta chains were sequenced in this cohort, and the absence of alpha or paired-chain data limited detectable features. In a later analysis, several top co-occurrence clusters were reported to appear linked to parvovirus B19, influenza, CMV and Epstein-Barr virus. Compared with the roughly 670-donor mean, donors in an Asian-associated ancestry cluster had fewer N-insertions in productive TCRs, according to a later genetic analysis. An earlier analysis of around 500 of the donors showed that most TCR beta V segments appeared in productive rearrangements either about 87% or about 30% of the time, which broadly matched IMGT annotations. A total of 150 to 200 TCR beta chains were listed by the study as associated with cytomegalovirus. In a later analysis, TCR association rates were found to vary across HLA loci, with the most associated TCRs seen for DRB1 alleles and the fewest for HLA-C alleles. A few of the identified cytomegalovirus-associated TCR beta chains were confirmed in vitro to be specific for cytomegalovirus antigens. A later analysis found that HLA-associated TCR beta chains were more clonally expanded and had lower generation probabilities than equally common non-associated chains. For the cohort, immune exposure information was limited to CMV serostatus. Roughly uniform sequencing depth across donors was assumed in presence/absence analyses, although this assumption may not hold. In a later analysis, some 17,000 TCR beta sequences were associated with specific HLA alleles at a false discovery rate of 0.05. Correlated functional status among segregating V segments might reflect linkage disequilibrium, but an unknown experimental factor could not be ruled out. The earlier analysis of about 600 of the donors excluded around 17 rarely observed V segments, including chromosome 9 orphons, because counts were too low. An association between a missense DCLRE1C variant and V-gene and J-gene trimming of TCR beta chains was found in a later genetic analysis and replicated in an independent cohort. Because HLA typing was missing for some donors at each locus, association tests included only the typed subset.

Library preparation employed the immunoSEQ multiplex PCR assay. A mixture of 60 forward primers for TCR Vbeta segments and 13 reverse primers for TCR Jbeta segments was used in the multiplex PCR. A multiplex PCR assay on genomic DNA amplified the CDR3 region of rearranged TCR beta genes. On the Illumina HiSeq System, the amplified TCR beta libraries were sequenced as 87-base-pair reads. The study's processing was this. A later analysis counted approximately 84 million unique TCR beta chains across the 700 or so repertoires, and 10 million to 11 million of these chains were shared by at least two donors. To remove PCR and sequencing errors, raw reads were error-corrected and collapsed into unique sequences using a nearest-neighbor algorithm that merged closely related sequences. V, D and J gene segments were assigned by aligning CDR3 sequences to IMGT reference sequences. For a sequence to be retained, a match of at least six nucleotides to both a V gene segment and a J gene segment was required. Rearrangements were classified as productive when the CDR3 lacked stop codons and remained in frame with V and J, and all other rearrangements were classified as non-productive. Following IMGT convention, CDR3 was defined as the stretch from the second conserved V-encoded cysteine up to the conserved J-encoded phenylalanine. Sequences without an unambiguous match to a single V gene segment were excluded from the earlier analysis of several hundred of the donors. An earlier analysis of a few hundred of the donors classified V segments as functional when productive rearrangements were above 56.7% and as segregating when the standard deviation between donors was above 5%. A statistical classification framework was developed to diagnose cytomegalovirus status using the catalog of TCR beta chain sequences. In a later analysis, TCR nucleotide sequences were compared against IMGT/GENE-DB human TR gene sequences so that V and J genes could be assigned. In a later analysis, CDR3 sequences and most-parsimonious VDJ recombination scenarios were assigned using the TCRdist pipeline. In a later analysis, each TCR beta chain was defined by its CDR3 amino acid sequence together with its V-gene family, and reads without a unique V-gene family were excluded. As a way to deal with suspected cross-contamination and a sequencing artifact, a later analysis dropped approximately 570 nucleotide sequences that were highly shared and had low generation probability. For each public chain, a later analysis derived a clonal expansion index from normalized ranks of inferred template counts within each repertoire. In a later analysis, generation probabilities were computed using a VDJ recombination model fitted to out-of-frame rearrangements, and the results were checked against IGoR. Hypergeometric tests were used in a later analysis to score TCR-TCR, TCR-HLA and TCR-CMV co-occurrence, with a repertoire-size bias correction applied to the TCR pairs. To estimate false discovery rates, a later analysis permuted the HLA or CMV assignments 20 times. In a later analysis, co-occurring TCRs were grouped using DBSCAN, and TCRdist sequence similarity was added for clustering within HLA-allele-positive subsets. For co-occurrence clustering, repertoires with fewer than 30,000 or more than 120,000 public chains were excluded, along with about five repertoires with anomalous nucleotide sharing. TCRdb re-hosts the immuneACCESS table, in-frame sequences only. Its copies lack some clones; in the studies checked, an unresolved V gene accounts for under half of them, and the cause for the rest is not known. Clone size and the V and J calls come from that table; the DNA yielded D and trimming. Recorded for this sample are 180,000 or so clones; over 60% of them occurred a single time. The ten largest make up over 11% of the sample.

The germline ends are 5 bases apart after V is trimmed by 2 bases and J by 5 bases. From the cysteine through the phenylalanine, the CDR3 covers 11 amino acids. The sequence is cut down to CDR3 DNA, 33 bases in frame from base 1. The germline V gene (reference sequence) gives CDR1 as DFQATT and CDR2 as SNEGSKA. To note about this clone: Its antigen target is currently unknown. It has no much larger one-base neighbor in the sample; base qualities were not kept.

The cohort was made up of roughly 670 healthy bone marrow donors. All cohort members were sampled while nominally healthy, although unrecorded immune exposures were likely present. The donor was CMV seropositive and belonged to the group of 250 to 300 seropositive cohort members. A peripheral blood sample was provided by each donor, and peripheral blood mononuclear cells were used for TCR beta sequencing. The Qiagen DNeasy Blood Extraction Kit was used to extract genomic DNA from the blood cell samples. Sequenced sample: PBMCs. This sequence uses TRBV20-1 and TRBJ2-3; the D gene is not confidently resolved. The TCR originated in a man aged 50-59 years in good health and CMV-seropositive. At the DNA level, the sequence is TGCAGTGCTAGAATCGGAGATACGCAGTATTTT. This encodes CSARIGDTQYF.